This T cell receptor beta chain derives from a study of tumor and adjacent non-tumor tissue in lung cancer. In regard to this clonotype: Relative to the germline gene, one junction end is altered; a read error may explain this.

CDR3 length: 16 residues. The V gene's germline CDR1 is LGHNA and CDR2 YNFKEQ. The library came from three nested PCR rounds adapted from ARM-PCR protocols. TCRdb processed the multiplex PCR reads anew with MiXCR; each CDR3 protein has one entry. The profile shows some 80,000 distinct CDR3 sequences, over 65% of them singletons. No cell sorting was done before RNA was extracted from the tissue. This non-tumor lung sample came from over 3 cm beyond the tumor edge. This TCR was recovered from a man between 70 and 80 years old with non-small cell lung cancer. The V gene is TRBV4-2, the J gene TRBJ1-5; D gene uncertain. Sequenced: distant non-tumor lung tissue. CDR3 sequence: CASSQDVGKGHQPRHF. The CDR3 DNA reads TGTGCCAGCAGCCAAGACGTCGGGAAAGGGCATCAGCCCCGGCATTTT.